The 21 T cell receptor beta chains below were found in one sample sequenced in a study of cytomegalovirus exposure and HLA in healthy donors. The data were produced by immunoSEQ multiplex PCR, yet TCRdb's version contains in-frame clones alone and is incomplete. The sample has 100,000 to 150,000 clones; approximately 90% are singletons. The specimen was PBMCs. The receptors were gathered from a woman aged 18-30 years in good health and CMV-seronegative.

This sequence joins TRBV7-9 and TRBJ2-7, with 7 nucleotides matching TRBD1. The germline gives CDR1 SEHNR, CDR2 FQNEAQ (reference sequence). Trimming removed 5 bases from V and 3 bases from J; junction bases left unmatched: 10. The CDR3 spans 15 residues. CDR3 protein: CASSTQGSGIYEQYF. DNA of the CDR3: TGTGCCAGCAGCACACAGGGGAGTGGAATCTACGAGCAGTACTTC.

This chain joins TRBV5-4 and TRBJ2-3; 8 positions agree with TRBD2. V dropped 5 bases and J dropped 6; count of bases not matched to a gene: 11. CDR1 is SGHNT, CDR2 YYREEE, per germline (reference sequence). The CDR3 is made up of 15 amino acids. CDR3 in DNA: TGTGCCAGCAGTGTAAAGAGCGGGAGTGTGGATACGCAGTATTTT. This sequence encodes CASSVKSGSVDTQYF. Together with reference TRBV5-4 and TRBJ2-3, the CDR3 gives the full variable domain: ETGVTQSPTHLIKTRGQQVTLRCSSQSGHNTVSWYQQALGQGPQFIFQYYREEENGRGNFPPRFSGLQFPNYSSELNVNALELDDSALYLCASSVKSGSVDTQYFGPGTRLTVL.

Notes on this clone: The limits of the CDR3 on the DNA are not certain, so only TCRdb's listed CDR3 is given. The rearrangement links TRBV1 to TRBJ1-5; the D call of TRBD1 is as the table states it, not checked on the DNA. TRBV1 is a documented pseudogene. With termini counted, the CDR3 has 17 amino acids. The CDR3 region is CTSSQEDVARGTQPQHF.

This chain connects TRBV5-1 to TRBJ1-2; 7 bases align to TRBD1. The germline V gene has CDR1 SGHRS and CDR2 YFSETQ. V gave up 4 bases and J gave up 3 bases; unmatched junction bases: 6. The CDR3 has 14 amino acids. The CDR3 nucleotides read TGCGCCAGCAGCGTGACAGGGCTCGACTATGGCTACACCTTC. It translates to CASSVTGLDYGYTF.

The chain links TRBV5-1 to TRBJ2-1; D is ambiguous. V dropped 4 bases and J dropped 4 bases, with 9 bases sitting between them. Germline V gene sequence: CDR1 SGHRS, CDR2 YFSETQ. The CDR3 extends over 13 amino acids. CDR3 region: CASSGAIYNEQFF. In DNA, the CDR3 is TGCGCCAGCAGCGGAGCGATATACAATGAGCAGTTCTTC.

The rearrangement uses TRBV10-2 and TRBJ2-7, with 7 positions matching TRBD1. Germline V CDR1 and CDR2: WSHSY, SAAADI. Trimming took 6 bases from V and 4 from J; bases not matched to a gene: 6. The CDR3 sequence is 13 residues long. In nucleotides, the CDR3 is TGCGCCAGCAGGCCCGGGACAGCGTACGAGCAGTACTTC. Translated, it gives CASRPGTAYEQYF.

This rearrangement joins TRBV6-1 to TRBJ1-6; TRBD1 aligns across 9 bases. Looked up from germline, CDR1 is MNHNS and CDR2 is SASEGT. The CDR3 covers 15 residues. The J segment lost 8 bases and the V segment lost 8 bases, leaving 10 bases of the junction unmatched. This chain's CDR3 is CASGTAGQGYSPLHF. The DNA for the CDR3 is TGTGCCAGCGGCACGGCGGGACAGGGTTATTCACCCCTCCACTTT.

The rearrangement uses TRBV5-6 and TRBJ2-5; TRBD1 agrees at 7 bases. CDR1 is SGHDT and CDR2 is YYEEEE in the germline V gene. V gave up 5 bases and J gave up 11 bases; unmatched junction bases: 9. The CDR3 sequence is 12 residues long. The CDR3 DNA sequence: TGTGCCAGCAGATTAGGGACAGCGGTACAGTACTTC. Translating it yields CASRLGTAVQYF.

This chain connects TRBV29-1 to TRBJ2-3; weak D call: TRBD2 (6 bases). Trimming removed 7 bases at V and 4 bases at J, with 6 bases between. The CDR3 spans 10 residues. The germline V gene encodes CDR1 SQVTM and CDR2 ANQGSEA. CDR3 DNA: TGCAGCGGGGAGGCAGATACGCAGTATTTT. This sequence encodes CSGEADTQYF.

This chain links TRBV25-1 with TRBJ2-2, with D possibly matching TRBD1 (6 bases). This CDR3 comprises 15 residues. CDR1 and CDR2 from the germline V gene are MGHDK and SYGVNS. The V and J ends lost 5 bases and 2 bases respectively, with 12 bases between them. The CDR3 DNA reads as TGTGCCAGCAGTCTCGCAGGGGCAAACACCGGGGAGCTGTTTTTT. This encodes CASSLAGANTGELFF.

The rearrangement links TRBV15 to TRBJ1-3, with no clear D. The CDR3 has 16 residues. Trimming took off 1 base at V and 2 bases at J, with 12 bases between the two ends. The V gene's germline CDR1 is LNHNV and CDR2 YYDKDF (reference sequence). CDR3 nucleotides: TGTGCCACCAGCAGAGGTTGGAGGGCTACTGGAAACACCATATATTTT. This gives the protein CATSRGWRATGNTIYF.

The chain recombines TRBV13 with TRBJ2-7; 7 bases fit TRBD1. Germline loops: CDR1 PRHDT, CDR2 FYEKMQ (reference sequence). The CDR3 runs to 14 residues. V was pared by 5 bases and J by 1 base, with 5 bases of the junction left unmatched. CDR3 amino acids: CASSQEGQSYEQYF. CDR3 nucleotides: TGTGCCAGCAGCCAAGAGGGACAGTCCTACGAGCAGTACTTC.

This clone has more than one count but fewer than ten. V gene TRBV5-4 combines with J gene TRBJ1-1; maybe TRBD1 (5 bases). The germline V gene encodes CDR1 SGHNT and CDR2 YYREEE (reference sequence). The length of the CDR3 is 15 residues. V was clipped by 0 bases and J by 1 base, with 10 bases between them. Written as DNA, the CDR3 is TGTGCCAGCAGCTTGGCCCTAGGACAGAACACTGAAGCTTTCTTT. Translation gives CASSLALGQNTEAFF.

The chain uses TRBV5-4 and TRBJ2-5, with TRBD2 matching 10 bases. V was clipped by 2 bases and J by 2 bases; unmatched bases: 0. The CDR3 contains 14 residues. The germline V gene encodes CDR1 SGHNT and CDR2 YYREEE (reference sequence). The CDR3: CASSLAGGQETQYF. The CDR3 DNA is TGTGCCAGCAGCTTAGCGGGGGGGCAAGAGACCCAGTACTTC.

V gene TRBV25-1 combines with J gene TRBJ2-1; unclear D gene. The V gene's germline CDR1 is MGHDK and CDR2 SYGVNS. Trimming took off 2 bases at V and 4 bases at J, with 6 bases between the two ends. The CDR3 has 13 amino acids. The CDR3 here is CASSEREYNEQFF. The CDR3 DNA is TGTGCCAGCAGTGAACGCGAGTACAATGAGCAGTTCTTC.

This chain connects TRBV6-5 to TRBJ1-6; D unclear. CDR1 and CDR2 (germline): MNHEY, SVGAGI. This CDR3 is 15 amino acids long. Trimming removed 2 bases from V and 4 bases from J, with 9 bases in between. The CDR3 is CASSYGREYNSPLHF. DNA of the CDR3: TGTGCCAGCAGTTACGGCCGGGAGTATAATTCACCCCTCCACTTT.

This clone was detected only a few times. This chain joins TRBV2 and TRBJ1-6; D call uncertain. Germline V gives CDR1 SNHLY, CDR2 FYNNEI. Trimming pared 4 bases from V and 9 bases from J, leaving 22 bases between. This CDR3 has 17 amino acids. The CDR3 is CASSVYSVGAGISPLHF. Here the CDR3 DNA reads TGTGCCAGCAGTGTATACAGCGTCGGCGCGGGAATTTCACCCCTCCACTTT.

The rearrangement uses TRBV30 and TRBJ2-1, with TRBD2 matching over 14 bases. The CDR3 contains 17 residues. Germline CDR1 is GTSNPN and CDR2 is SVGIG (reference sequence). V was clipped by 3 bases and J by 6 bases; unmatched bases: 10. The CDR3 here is CAWRRSAGTSGSNEQFF. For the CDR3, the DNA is TGTGCCTGGAGAAGGTCCGCCGGGACTAGCGGGAGCAATGAGCAGTTCTTC. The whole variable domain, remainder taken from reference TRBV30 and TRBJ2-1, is SQTIHQWPATLVQPVGSPLSLECTVEGTSNPNLYWYRQAAGRGLQLLFYSVGIGQISSEVPQNLSASRPQDRQFILSSKKLLLSDSGFYLCAWRRSAGTSGSNEQFFGPGTRLTVL.

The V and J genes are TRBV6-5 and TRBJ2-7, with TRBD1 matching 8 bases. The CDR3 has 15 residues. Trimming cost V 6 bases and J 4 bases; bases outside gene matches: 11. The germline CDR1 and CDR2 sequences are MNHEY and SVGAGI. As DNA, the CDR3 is TGTGCCAGCAGGACCGACAGGGGACTTGAATACGAGCAGTACTTC. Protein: CASRTDRGLEYEQYF.

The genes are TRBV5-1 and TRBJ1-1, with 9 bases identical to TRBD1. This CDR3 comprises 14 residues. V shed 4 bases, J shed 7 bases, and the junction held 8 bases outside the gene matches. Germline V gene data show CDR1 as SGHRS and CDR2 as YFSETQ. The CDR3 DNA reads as TGCGCCAGCAGCCCGTACACAGGGGGCGGTGAAGCTTTCTTT. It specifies CASSPYTGGGEAFF.

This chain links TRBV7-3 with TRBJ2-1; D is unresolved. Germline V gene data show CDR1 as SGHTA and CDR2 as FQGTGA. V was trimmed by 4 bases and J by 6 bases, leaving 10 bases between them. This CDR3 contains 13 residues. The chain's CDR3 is CASSYSSVNEQFF. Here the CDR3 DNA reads TGTGCCAGCAGCTACTCAAGCGTCAATGAGCAGTTCTTC.